This T cell receptor (beta chain) was sequenced in a study of shared T cell receptors in the human thymus. Repertoires were generated with immunoSEQ multiplex PCR, while TCRdb's copy carries only in-frame clones and drops some. There are over 350,000 clones in the sample; over 90% occur only once, and 0.015% to 0.02% lies in the top ten. The CDR3 sequence is 11 residues long. Trimming left V 3 bases short and J 10 bases short, with 12 bases between. Germline V gene sequence: CDR1 DFQATT, CDR2 SNEGSKA (reference sequence). Sequencing was performed on thymocytes. The chain recombines TRBV20-1 with TRBJ2-5; D gene unclear. The TCR comes from a human donor. The CDR3 here is CSASESLLQYF. The CDR3 DNA is TGCAGTGCTAGCGAATCGCTTCTCCAGTACTTC.